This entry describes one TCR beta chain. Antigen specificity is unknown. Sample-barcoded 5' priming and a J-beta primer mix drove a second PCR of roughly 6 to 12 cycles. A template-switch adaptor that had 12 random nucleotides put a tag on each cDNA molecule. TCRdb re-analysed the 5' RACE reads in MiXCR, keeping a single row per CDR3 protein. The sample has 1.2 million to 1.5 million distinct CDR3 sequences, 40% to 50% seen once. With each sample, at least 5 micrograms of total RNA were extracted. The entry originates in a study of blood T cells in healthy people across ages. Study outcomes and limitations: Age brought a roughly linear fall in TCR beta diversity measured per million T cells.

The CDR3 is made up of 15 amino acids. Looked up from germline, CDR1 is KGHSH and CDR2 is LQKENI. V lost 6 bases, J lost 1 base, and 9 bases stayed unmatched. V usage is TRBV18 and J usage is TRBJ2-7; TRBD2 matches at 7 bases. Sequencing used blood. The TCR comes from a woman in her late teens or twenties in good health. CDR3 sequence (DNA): TGTGCCAGCTCCAAAAATTCGGGGGGATCCTACGAGCAGTACTTC. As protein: CASSKNSGGSYEQYF.